These T cell receptor beta chains were read from a single sample in a study of shared clonotypes between healthy human individuals. Data came from immunoSEQ multiplex PCR; TCRdb stores just in-frame clones and leaves some out. The table shows some 2,100,000 clones, with about 94% occurring only once. The sample comprised naive CD4+ T cells sorted from blood. These receptors all come from a man between 18 and 35 years old in good health. Each CDR3 is given with its conserved first and last residue. The D gene is left open where the match is weak. The listing skips clone size in some rows; elsewhere it reads once, few, many or a size class.

abundance,j_gene,len,d_gene,v_gene,CDR3nt,CDR3aa
-,TRBJ2-6,17,-,TRBV5-1,TGCGCCAGCAGCTTGGCGTCAGACCAAGCTGGGGCCAACGTCCTGACTTTC,CASSLASDQAGANVLTF
-,TRBJ2-2,14,-,TRBV18,TGTGCCAGCTCACCCGGACCGAGAGCCGGGGAGCTGTTTTTT,CASSPGPRAGELFF
-,TRBJ2-3,13,-,TRBV5-1,TGCGCCAGCAGCTCCTTATATACAGATACGCAGTATTTT,CASSSLYTDTQYF
-,TRBJ1-5,14,-,TRBV18,TGTGCCAGCTCACCGGGGGTGGTAAATCAGCCCCAGCATTTT,CASSPGVVNQPQHF
-,TRBJ2-3,16,-,TRBV21-1,TGTGCCAGCCCCCCCATTGACAAGGAAGGCACAGATACGCAGTATTTT,CASPPIDKEGTDTQYF
-,TRBJ2-1,13,TRBD1,TRBV11-3,TGTGCCAGCACCGTGGACAGGGGAGACGAGCAGTTCTTC,CASTVDRGDEQFF
-,TRBJ1-3,13,-,TRBV2,TGTGCCAGCAGTTTAGACTCTGGAAACACCATATATTTT,CASSLDSGNTIYF
-,TRBJ1-2,16,TRBD1,TRBV9,TGTGCCAGCAGCGTAGAAGGGGACAGGGCTCCCTATGGCTACACCTTC,CASSVEGDRAPYGYTF
-,TRBJ1-6,16,TRBD1,TRBV27,TGTGCCAGCAGGCCCGATCTGACAGGGGGGTATTCACCCCTCCACTTT,CASRPDLTGGYSPLHF
-,TRBJ2-4,14,TRBD2,TRBV27,TGTGCCAGCAGCGACCATAGCGGGAGTGTCATTCAGTACTTC,CASSDHSGSVIQYF
-,TRBJ2-3,15,TRBD1,TRBV10-3,TGTGCCATCAGTGAGGGGGGACAGGGTGCTGATACGCAGTATTTT,CAISEGGQGADTQYF
-,TRBJ1-4,15,TRBD1,TRBV2,TGTGCCAGCAGTGAAGCGGGGACAGGGAATGAAAAACTGTTTTTT,CASSEAGTGNEKLFF
-,TRBJ2-7,13,-,TRBV28,TGTGCCACCACCCCCGGGGCCGCCTACGAGCAGTACTTC,CATTPGAAYEQYF
-,TRBJ1-5,13,-,TRBV7-9,TGTGCCAGCAGCTTATCAGGTAATCAGCCCCAGCATTTT,CASSLSGNQPQHF
-,TRBJ1-5,17,TRBD1,TRBV18,TGTGCCAGCTCACTTACCACACAGGGGGTTGTAAATCAGCCCCAGCATTTT,CASSLTTQGVVNQPQHF
-,TRBJ1-3,14,TRBD1,TRBV6-6,TGTGCCAGCAGTAAACAGGGGTCTGGAAACACCATATATTTT,CASSKQGSGNTIYF
-,TRBJ1-6,15,TRBD1,TRBV7-2,TGTGCCAGCAGCTTCCAGGGGGCCTATAATTCACCCCTCCACTTT,CASSFQGAYNSPLHF
-,TRBJ1-4,13,-,TRBV5-4,TGTGCCAGCAGCTTGGATCTAGCTGAAAAACTGTTTTTT,CASSLDLAEKLFF
-,TRBJ2-1,16,TRBD2,TRBV15,TGTGCCACCAGCAGAGTCGGTAGCGGGAGTAGTGGGGAGCAGTTCTTC,CATSRVGSGSSGEQFF
-,TRBJ1-1,13,TRBD1,TRBV7-2,TGTGCCAGCAGCGTGCAGGGGGACACTGAAGCTTTCTTT,CASSVQGDTEAFF
-,TRBJ1-1,15,-,TRBV5-6,TGTGCCAGCAGCCCGCGAAGGGTGGCCAACACTGAAGCTTTCTTT,CASSPRRVANTEAFF
-,TRBJ1-5,15,TRBD1,TRBV12-5,TGTGCTAGTGGTTCTGGACAGGCGGGAAATCAGCCCCAGCATTTT,CASGSGQAGNQPQHF
-,TRBJ2-3,18,TRBD2,TRBV11-2,TGTGCCAGCAGCTTAAGACGGACGGGGGGGACCCTCACAGATACGCAGTATTTT,CASSLRRTGGTLTDTQYF
-,TRBJ2-6,15,-,TRBV11-2,TGTGCCAGCAGCTTAAGCGACTCTGGGGCCAACGTCCTGACTTTC,CASSLSDSGANVLTF
once,TRBJ1-5,10,TRBD1,TRBV30,TGTGCCTGGAGAGGGGACAGGGGCCGTTTT,CAWRGDRGRF
-,TRBJ2-1,18,TRBD1,TRBV18,TGTGCCAGCTACACAGGGGTAGTCGTGACTCGGTCCTACAATGAGCAGTTCTTC,CASYTGVVVTRSYNEQFF
-,TRBJ2-3,13,-,TRBV7-9,TGTGCCAGCAGCCGGTCTGGCACAGATACGCAGTATTTT,CASSRSGTDTQYF
-,TRBJ2-1,11,-,TRBV27,TGTGCCAGCAGTTTAAGAGATGAGCAGTTCTTC,CASSLRDEQFF
-,TRBJ2-7,15,-,TRBV4-1,TGCGCCAGCAGCCAACCCAGGGGGGCCGGCTACGAGCAGTACTTC,CASSQPRGAGYEQYF
-,TRBJ1-6,14,TRBD1,TRBV30,TGTGCCTGGAGTAACATACAGGGGGATTCACCCCTCCACTTT,CAWSNIQGDSPLHF
-,TRBJ2-3,17,TRBD2,TRBV4-1,TGCGCCAGCAGCCAAGTCTTAGCGGGAGGGCCTACAGATACGCAGTATTTT,CASSQVLAGGPTDTQYF
-,TRBJ1-6,14,-,TRBV9,TGTGCCAGCAGCCCGCCGGGCGCGAATTCACCCCTCCACTTT,CASSPPGANSPLHF
few,TRBJ2-2,17,TRBD2,TRBV5-1,TGCGCCAGCAGCTTGGGGTCGCTAGCGGGCCCAACCGGGGAGCTGTTTTTT,CASSLGSLAGPTGELFF
-,TRBJ2-1,14,-,TRBV6-1,TGTGCCAGCAGTGAAAGGGGGAATGGCAATGAGCAGTTCTTC,CASSERGNGNEQFF
-,TRBJ2-1,11,-,TRBV10-3,TGTGCCGTACGCTCCTACAATGAGCAGTTCTTC,CAVRSYNEQFF
-,TRBJ1-6,14,-,TRBV7-8,TGTGCCAGCAGCTTTCAGCAACGGGATTCACCCCTCCACTTT,CASSFQQRDSPLHF
-,TRBJ1-1,13,-,TRBV5-1,TGCGCCAGCTCGGGCGGAGTTGGAACTGAAGCTTTCTTT,CASSGGVGTEAFF
-,TRBJ2-3,15,TRBD2,TRBV7-9,TGTGCCAGCAGCCTGACTAGCGGGAGCACAGATACGCAGTATTTT,CASSLTSGSTDTQYF
-,TRBJ2-3,15,-,TRBV27,TGTGCCAGCAGATCGGTTAGCGATCGGGTCGCAATTGGGTATTTT,CASRSVSDRVAIGYF
-,TRBJ2-2,18,TRBD2,TRBV7-2,TGTGCCAGCAGCTTAGTTGCTAGCGGGAGCTCGGGCACCGGGGAGCTGTTTTTT,CASSLVASGSSGTGELFF
-,TRBJ1-4,13,TRBD1,TRBV30,TGTGCCTGGAGGGACAGGGGGGGTGAAAAACTGTTTTTT,CAWRDRGGEKLFF
-,TRBJ1-6,15,TRBD1,TRBV5-1,TGCGCCAGCAGCCCCGGGACAGGCAATAATTCACCCCTCCACTTT,CASSPGTGNNSPLHF
-,TRBJ2-7,14,-,TRBV11-2,TGTGCCAGCAGCTTAGATTCCTTCGGTCACGAGCAGTACTTC,CASSLDSFGHEQYF
once,TRBJ1-4,16,TRBD1,TRBV6-6,TGTGCCAGCAGTTACCCGCCTACAGGGGGAAATGAAAAACTGTTTTTT,CASSYPPTGGNEKLFF
-,TRBJ1-3,18,-,TRBV19,TGTGCCAGTAGTATAGCCGGACTTTTCCTAAACTCTGGAAACACCATATATTTT,CASSIAGLFLNSGNTIYF
-,TRBJ1-2,15,-,TRBV7-6,TGTGCCAGCAGCTCTATGTCCGGGACGGCTTTTGACTACACCTTC,CASSSMSGTAFDYTF
-,TRBJ2-3,18,TRBD2,TRBV4-3,TGCACCAGCAGCCAATACCCCTTGACTAGCGGGGGTACGGATACGCAGTATTTT,CTSSQYPLTSGGTDTQYF
-,TRBJ2-1,14,-,TRBV7-8,TGTGCCAGCAGCCTTCCCTCAGGGAGGAATGAGCAGTTCTTC,CASSLPSGRNEQFF
-,TRBJ1-5,12,-,TRBV2,TGTGCCAGCAAGGGGGAAAATCAGCCCCAGCATTTT,CASKGENQPQHF
-,TRBJ2-2,16,TRBD1,TRBV9,TGTGCCAGCAGCGCTAGCTGGACAGGGGTCACCGGGGAGCTGTTTTTT,CASSASWTGVTGELFF
-,TRBJ1-1,15,-,TRBV6-5,TGTGCCAGCAGTTACGTGGCCCGGGCGAACACTGAAGCTTTCTTT,CASSYVARANTEAFF
-,TRBJ2-1,15,-,TRBV9,TGTGCCAGCAGCCCCCTGGGCGGGACGTACAATGAGCAGTTCTTC,CASSPLGGTYNEQFF
-,TRBJ2-5,15,-,TRBV5-1,TGCGCCAGCAGCTCGGAACGGGAGTTCCGTGGGACCCAGTACTTC,CASSSEREFRGTQYF
-,TRBJ1-1,14,-,TRBV6-1,TGTGCCAGCAGTCCTATCGGGGGGAACACTGAAGCTTTCTTT,CASSPIGGNTEAFF
-,TRBJ1-6,14,-,TRBV7-2,TGTGCCAGCAGCTTAGCGCAGGGAGGAACACCCCTCCACTTT,CASSLAQGGTPLHF
once,TRBJ1-2,14,TRBD1,TRBV4-1,TGCGCCAGCAGCCCTGCGGGACAGTTCTATGGCTACACCTTC,CASSPAGQFYGYTF
-,TRBJ2-1,13,TRBD2,TRBV6-1,TGTGCCAGCAGCTCAGCGGGGGCCAGTGAGCAGTTCTTC,CASSSAGASEQFF
-,TRBJ1-1,13,-,TRBV19,TGTGCCAGTAGTTTTAGCGGGTCCACTGAAGCTTTCTTT,CASSFSGSTEAFF